These T cell receptor beta chains were read from a single sample in a study of identifying expanded T cells in peripheral blood. The method was immunoSEQ multiplex PCR; TCRdb's version includes in-frame clones alone and lacks a portion of them. The sample lists 55,000 to 75,000 clones; approximately 87% were seen once. The sequenced material came from blood. Receptors originate from a person aged 18 to 75 in good health. Both conserved end residues are trimmed from each CDR3. The size of a clone is reported for some rows only, either as once, few or many, or as a class for expanded clones.

TRBV2	.	TRBJ1-6	ASIATGGSTSPLH
TRBV7-9	.	TRBJ1-4	ASRSAPGTPGEKLF
TRBV2	.	TRBJ1-1	ASSRSGIATEAF
TRBV19	few	TRBJ1-5	ASSIDPSRDQPQH
TRBV5-1	few	TRBJ2-7	ASSLTTSGSYEQY
TRBV10-3	.	TRBJ1-5	ASREGFGNQPQH
TRBV10-3	.	TRBJ2-5	AIYKPGREDETQY
TRBV5-8	.	TRBJ1-4	ASSLVGGVGEKLF
TRBV7-2	.	TRBJ2-7	ASSFGRTSAYEQY
TRBV19	.	TRBJ2-5	AIPLGGETQY